Following are 32 T cell receptor beta chains from one sample sequenced in a study of human T cells and chemical hapten exposure. Time point noted: pre-sensitization, week 0. Stated treatment: therapeutic diphenylcyclopropenone sensitization with weekly scalp DPC. TCRdb used MiXCR to reprocess the RACE reads, holding one entry per CDR3 protein. The table shows 180,000 or so distinct CDR3 sequences, with around 30% occurring only once. The sequences come from whole blood, collected in connection with sensitization to the hapten diphenylcyclopropenone (DPC). The receptors derive from a woman aged 25 to 39 with alopecia areata. Some clones in this sample may be carry-over from other donors' samples.

In nucleotides, the CDR3 is TGTGCCAGCAGTCCAAGATGGCCGGACTACAATGAGCAGTTCTTC. It translates to CASSPRWPDYNEQFF. The chain has TRBV6-2 or TRBV6-3 and TRBJ2-1; D unclear. Trimming pared 5 bases from V and 3 bases from J, leaving 14 bases between. Germline loops: CDR1 MNHEY, CDR2 SVGEGT. CDR3 length equals 15 residues.

This clonotype has only a few counts. As DNA, the CDR3 is TGTGCCACCAGCAGAGGTGTGGGACCCACGGAAAACATTCAGTACTTC. This encodes CATSRGVGPTENIQYF. This rearrangement joins TRBV15 to TRBJ2-4; D assignment may be TRBD1 or TRBD2 (5 bases each). V was pared by 1 base and J by 5 bases, with 15 bases between. The CDR3 loop spans 16 amino acids. Looked up from germline, CDR1 is LNHNV and CDR2 is YYDKDF (reference sequence).

This clonotype was recorded a few times. The J gene is TRBJ2-5, the V gene TRBV29-1; a possible D gene is TRBD1 (6 bases). The CDR3 sequence is 14 residues long. Trimming shortened V by 3 bases and J by 5 bases, and 16 bases separated the two germline ends. Germline CDR1 is SQVTM and CDR2 is ANQGSEA. CDR3 in amino acids: CSVEKRQGGETQYF. The CDR3 nucleotides read TGCAGCGTTGAGAAGCGGCAAGGGGGTGAGACCCAGTACTTC.

CDR3 DNA sequence: TGTGCCAGCAGCCTTGGGAGCTTGCGAGGAGATACGCAGTATTTT. Protein sequence: CASSLGSLRGDTQYF. The chain is built from TRBV7-2 and TRBJ2-3; the D gene is possibly TRBD2 (5 bases). The CDR3 has 15 residues. Deletions cut 5 bases from V and 5 bases from J, with 17 bases between. The germline CDR1 and CDR2 sequences are SGHTA and FQGNSA.

This clonotype was counted a few times. The rearrangement uses TRBV2 and TRBJ2-1; TRBD2 agrees at 9 bases. Per the germline V gene, CDR1 is SNHLY and CDR2 is FYNNEI. V shed 2 bases and J 6 bases; nucleotides not matched to a gene: 5. CDR3 length: 15 residues. Here the CDR3 DNA reads TGTGCCAGCAGTGAACCGCGCGGGAGGGCCAATGAGCAGTTCTTC. Translation gives CASSEPRGRANEQFF.

The chain links TRBV29-1 to TRBJ2-3; a possible D gene is TRBD1 (6 bases). This CDR3 is 14 amino acids long. The germline CDR1 and CDR2 sequences are SQVTM and ANQGSEA. Trimming shortened V by 2 bases and J by 8 bases, and 17 bases separated the two germline ends. The CDR3 coding sequence is TGCAGCGTTGAACTAAGTCTCCGAGGGGGTACGCAGTATTTT. Its protein is CSVELSLRGGTQYF.

This clonotype was seen only a few times. This chain uses TRBV20-1 with TRBJ2-5; D gene ambiguous. V was trimmed by 1 base and J by 5 bases, leaving 8 bases between them. The CDR3 extends over 12 amino acids. CDR1 and CDR2 (germline): DFQATT, SNEGSKA (reference sequence). The CDR3 nucleotides are TGCAGTGCTAGAGCTAGAGCGGAGACCCAGTACTTC. It is translated as CSARARAETQYF.

The genes are TRBV9 and TRBJ2-1, with a tentative D call TRBD1 (6 bases). Looked up from germline, CDR1 is SGDLS and CDR2 is YYNGEE. Trimming shortened V by 3 bases and J by 10 bases, and 20 bases separated the two germline ends. The CDR3 contains 15 residues. DNA of the CDR3: TGTGCCAGCAGCGCCCGGACAGCCAGTCTCTCCGAGCAGTTCTTC. It is translated as CASSARTASLSEQFF.

The chain employs TRBV28 and TRBJ2-7, with no clear D. The CDR3 contains 10 residues. CDR1 and CDR2 from the germline V gene are MDHEN and SYDVKM. This CDR3 is CGVGSYEQYF. Here the CDR3 DNA reads TGTGGAGTAGGAAGCTACGAGCAGTACTTC.

This chain joins TRBV7-2 and TRBJ1-1; D perhaps matches TRBD1 (6 bases). Germline CDR1 is SGHTA and CDR2 is FQGNSA. The V gene lost 0 bases and the J gene lost 3 bases, with 23 bases spanning the gap. The CDR3 consists of 19 residues. CDR3 loop: CASSLAPGHYWAGDTEAFF. As DNA, the CDR3 is TGTGCCAGCAGCTTAGCGCCGGGACATTATTGGGCGGGGGACACTGAAGCTTTCTTT.

The J gene is TRBJ1-2, the V gene TRBV28; 7 bases match TRBD1. The CDR3 is 14 residues long. CDR1 is MDHEN and CDR2 is SYDVKM in the germline V gene. J gave up 4 bases and V 6 bases, and 8 bases lay outside the gene matches. In DNA, the CDR3 is TGTGCCAGCAGCCGAGGGGACAGACTCTATGGCTACACCTTC. Its translation is CASSRGDRLYGYTF.

This chain uses TRBV7-9 with TRBJ1-2, with D perhaps matching TRBD1 (6 bases). Germline V gene data show CDR1 as SEHNR and CDR2 as FQNEAQ (reference sequence). Trimming pared 5 bases from V and 6 bases from J, leaving 16 bases between. This CDR3 has 14 residues. The CDR3 sequence is CASSRERDTHGYTF. For the CDR3, the DNA is TGTGCCAGCAGCCGAGAACGGGACACCCATGGCTACACCTTC.

This clonotype was observed a handful of times. V gene TRBV10-3 combines with J gene TRBJ1-5, with D maybe TRBD1 (5 bases). CDR3 length: 13 residues. V was clipped by 7 bases and J by 4 bases, with 11 bases between them. CDR1 and CDR2 from the germline V gene are ENHRY and SYGVKD. The CDR3 nucleotides read TGTGCCATCAAACGGGACGGGAATCAGCCCCAGCATTTT. Its protein product is CAIKRDGNQPQHF.

The chain carries TRBV2 and TRBJ1-5, with D perhaps matching TRBD1 (5 bases). The CDR3 covers 14 residues. Between the trimmed V and J ends, which lost 5 bases and 1 base, there was a span of 9 bases. Germline V gene sequence: CDR1 SNHLY, CDR2 FYNNEI. CDR3 in amino acids: CASSLGTSNQPQHF. The DNA of the CDR3 is TGTGCCAGCAGTCTCGGGACCAGCAATCAGCCCCAGCATTTT.

CDR3 sequence reads: CAIGRSSDTQYF. CDR3 sequence (DNA): TGTGCCATAGGACGGTCGTCAGATACGCAGTATTTT. V and J are TRBV10-3 and TRBJ2-3; D is unclear. V was shortened by 9 bases and J by 4 bases, with 11 bases between the two germline ends. Germline CDR1 is ENHRY and CDR2 is SYGVKD. The CDR3 consists of 12 residues.

This clonotype was picked up a small number of times. The J gene is TRBJ2-5, the V gene TRBV27, with D possibly being TRBD1 (5 bases). Germline V gene data show CDR1 as MNHEY and CDR2 as SMNVEV (reference sequence). The CDR3 sequence is 14 residues long. V lost 6 bases and J 1 base, leaving 12 bases between the germline ends. The CDR3 DNA follows: TGTGCCAGCAGCCCTAACCAGGGCCAAGAGACCCAGTACTTC. This codes for CASSPNQGQETQYF.

The J gene is TRBJ2-2, the V gene TRBV10-3; 7 bases fit TRBD1. V trimming: 2 bases; J trimming: 6 bases; junction bases outside the gene matches: 3. From germline, CDR1 is ENHRY and CDR2 SYGVKD. This CDR3 has 14 amino acids. The CDR3 DNA reads TGTGCCATCAGTGAGAGCGACAGGGCCGGGGAGCTGTTTTTT. Translated: CAISESDRAGELFF.

This rearrangement joins TRBV5-8 to TRBJ2-2; tentative D call: TRBD2 (6 bases). The CDR3 covers 15 residues. Germline V lookup: CDR1 SGHTS, CDR2 YDEGEE. Trimming left V 3 bases short and J 5 bases short, with 14 bases between. The CDR3 DNA is TGTGCCAGCAGCTCCGTCCCGGGGGAGACCGGGGAGCTGTTTTTT. Residues: CASSSVPGETGELFF.

This clonotype was counted between two and nine times. This sequence joins TRBV7-2 and TRBJ1-5; 9 nucleotides align to TRBD1. Germline V gene sequence: CDR1 SGHTA, CDR2 FQGNSA. The CDR3 is 14 amino acids. Trimming cost V 6 bases and J 6 bases; bases outside gene matches: 6. In DNA, the CDR3 is TGTGCCAGCAGTGGGACAGGGCCCGCTCAGCCCCAGCATTTT. It yields the protein CASSGTGPAQPQHF.

The J gene is TRBJ2-1, the V gene TRBV28; D is perhaps TRBD1 (6 bases). Germline CDR1 MDHEN, CDR2 SYDVKM. V dropped 8 bases and J dropped 0 bases, with 14 bases sitting between them. The CDR3 is made up of 15 amino acids. CDR3 residues: CASGLPQGSYNEQFF. CDR3 sequence (DNA): TGTGCCAGCGGGTTACCACAGGGCTCCTACAATGAGCAGTTCTTC.

V is TRBV15 and J is TRBJ2-3; 7 nucleotides align to TRBD1. The CDR3 consists of 14 residues. Unmatched junction bases numbered 3, after V lost 1 base and J lost 5 bases. The germline gives CDR1 LNHNV, CDR2 YYDKDF (reference sequence). For the CDR3, the DNA is TGTGCCACCAGCAGAGGACAGGGTAGAGATACGCAGTATTTT. Translation: CATSRGQGRDTQYF.

This clonotype was found a few times. The gene calls are TRBV3-1 and TRBJ2-7; possible D gene TRBD1, 6 bases. CDR1 and CDR2 from the germline V gene are LGHDT and YNNKEL (reference sequence). The CDR3 runs to 18 residues. Trimming left V 1 base short and J 4 bases short, with 23 bases between. The CDR3 reads CASSQGDTPTPPIYEQYF. Here the CDR3 DNA reads TGTGCCAGCAGCCAAGGGGACACCCCTACCCCTCCGATATACGAGCAGTACTTC.

In this sample, this clonotype turned up a few times. This chain connects TRBV28 to TRBJ2-2; 9 bases are shared with TRBD1. V was pared by 3 bases and J by 2 bases, with 7 bases of the junction left unmatched. Germline V gene lookup returns CDR1 MDHEN and CDR2 SYDVKM. CDR3 length: 17 amino acids. CDR3 nucleotide sequence: TGTGCCAGCAGTTTTCCGGGACAGGGTCTTAACACCGGGGAGCTGTTTTTT. It translates to CASSFPGQGLNTGELFF. The complete variable domain, with remaining parts taken from reference TRBV28 and TRBJ2-2, reads DVKVTQSSRYLVKRTGEKVFLECVQDMDHENMFWYRQDPGLGLRLIYFSYDVKMKEKGDIPEGYSVSREKKERFSLILESASTNQTSMYLCASSFPGQGLNTGELFFGEGSRLTVL.

This clonotype occurred a few times. The rearrangement joins TRBV12-5 to TRBJ1-6, with TRBD1 matching over 7 bases. Germline-derived CDR1 and CDR2 are LGHNT and FRNRAP. V shed 7 bases and J 7 bases; nucleotides not matched to a gene: 10. This CDR3 has 15 residues. CDR3 loop: CASARDSLRNSPLHF. The CDR3, as DNA: TGTGCTAGTGCCCGGGACAGCTTGAGGAATTCACCCCTCCACTTT.

This clonotype was picked up a small number of times. The V call is TRBV6-1, the J call TRBJ2-7; tentatively, D is TRBD2 (5 bases). Germline V gene data show CDR1 as MNHNS and CDR2 as SASEGT. The CDR3 runs to 14 residues. V was trimmed by 8 bases and J by 1 base, leaving 15 bases between them. The CDR3 coding sequence is TGTGCCAGCCGAAGGGAGTGGGGATCCTACGAGCAGTACTTC. This encodes CASRREWGSYEQYF.

The genes are TRBV6-6 and TRBJ1-6; 7 bases map to TRBD1. From germline, CDR1 is MNHNY and CDR2 SVGAGI (reference sequence). The junction had 6 bases not matched to a gene; V was cut back by 5 bases and J by 5 bases. The CDR3 is 15 amino acids. The CDR3 DNA sequence: TGTGCCAGCAGTCTTGACAGGGCAGATAATTCACCCCTCCACTTT. It is translated as CASSLDRADNSPLHF.

The rearrangement joins TRBV7-2 to TRBJ2-5; 9 bases fit TRBD1. Trimming cost V 4 bases and J 8 bases; bases outside gene matches: 8. The CDR3 sequence is 14 residues long. CDR1 is SGHTA and CDR2 is FQGNSA in the germline V gene. CDR3 coding DNA: TGTGCCAGCAGCTCGGGACAGGGCCCTAGTACCCAGTACTTC. It is translated as CASSSGQGPSTQYF.

The chain joins TRBV4-3 to TRBJ2-2; tentatively, D is TRBD1 or TRBD2 (5 bases each). The CDR3 spans 15 residues. The germline V gene has CDR1 LGHNA and CDR2 YSLEER. The ends were cut back, 2 bases at V and 4 bases at J, with 11 bases in the middle. The CDR3: CASSQLSGSTGELFF. The CDR3 DNA follows: TGCGCCAGCAGCCAATTATCAGGGAGCACCGGGGAGCTGTTTTTT.

This sequence joins TRBV10-3 and TRBJ2-2, with 7 bases fitting TRBD1. V trimming: 4 bases; J trimming: 6 bases; junction bases outside the gene matches: 5. Per germline, CDR1 ENHRY and CDR2 SYGVKD. The length of the CDR3 is 14 residues. The CDR3 is CAISAPDRAGELFF. The CDR3 nucleotides are TGTGCCATCAGTGCGCCAGACAGGGCCGGGGAGCTGTTTTTT.

This clonotype showed up just a few times. The V gene is TRBV11-2, the J gene TRBJ2-1; possibly TRBD1 for D (5 bases). V lost 3 bases, J lost 8 bases, and 11 bases lay in between. The germline CDR1 and CDR2 sequences are SGHAT and FQNNGV. The length of the CDR3 is 13 residues. CDR3 residues: CASSLSMGHEQFF. CDR3 coding DNA: TGTGCCAGCAGCTTGTCAATGGGGCATGAGCAGTTCTTC. Full variable domain (remainder filled in from reference TRBV11-2 and TRBJ2-1): EAGVAQSPRYKIIEKRQSVAFWCNPISGHATLYWYQQILGQGPKLLIQFQNNGVVDDSQLPKDRFSAERLKGVDSTLKIQPAKLEDSAVYLCASSLSMGHEQFFGPGTRLTVL.

This chain links TRBV4-2 with TRBJ1-1, with a weak D call TRBD1 (6 bases). CDR1 and CDR2 from the germline V gene are LGHNA and YNFKEQ. V was cut by 2 bases and J by 2 bases, with 12 bases left in between. This CDR3 spans 15 amino acids. CDR3 sequence (DNA): TGTGCCAGCAGCCAACAAACAGGGACAAACACTGAAGCTTTCTTT. Amino acid sequence: CASSQQTGTNTEAFF.

The chain links TRBV14 to TRBJ1-4; D is unclear. This CDR3 comprises 14 residues. Germline lookup yields CDR1 SGHDN and CDR2 FVKESK. Trimming took 4 bases from V and 7 from J, leaving 13 bases between them. This CDR3 reads CASSPGPRGEKLFF. For the CDR3, the DNA is TGTGCCAGCAGCCCCGGACCCCGCGGTGAAAAACTGTTTTTT.